The following is a T cell receptor beta chain sequence with its context. The data belong to a study of T cells in Graves' hyperthyroidism and ophthalmopathy. RNA transcripts yielded amplified TCR beta CDR3 regions. Researchers ran a first-round RT-PCR on the TCR CDR3 using the HTBI primer set. TCRdb re-analysed the multiplex PCR reads in MiXCR, keeping a single row per CDR3 protein. The sample yields fewer than 750,000 distinct CDR3 sequences, roughly 15% seen once. CDR3 length: 16 residues. The V and J ends lost 3 bases and 4 bases respectively, with 18 bases between them. Germline V gene lookup returns CDR1 SGHRS and CDR2 YFSETQ.

The clonotype originates from a woman aged 40 to 49 with Graves' ophthalmopathy. The sample taken for sequencing was blood. The chain combines TRBV5-1 with TRBJ2-3, with D perhaps given as TRBD1 or TRBD2 (6 bases each). CDR3 sequence reads: CASSWRGMSSSDTQYF. CDR3 in DNA: TGCGCCAGCAGCTGGAGGGGGATGAGTTCTTCAGATACGCAGTATTTT. Full variable domain (rest looked up from reference TRBV5-1 and TRBJ2-3): KAGVTQTPRYLIKTRGQQVTLSCSPISGHRSVSWYQQTPGQGLQFLFEYFSETQRNKGNFPGRFSGRQFSNSRSEMNVSTLELGDSALYLCASSWRGMSSSDTQYFGPGTRLTVL.